This T cell receptor (beta chain) is from a study of metastatic and nonmetastatic thyroid tumors. Study-level points and caveats: According to reports, the diversity of TCR beta was significantly higher in malignant thyroid tumors than in benign nodules, and this held in both blood and tumor samples.

Per the germline V gene, CDR1 is MNHNS and CDR2 is SASEGT. Trimming took off 6 bases at V and 2 bases at J, with 11 bases between the two ends. The CDR3 covers 15 residues. This clone is medium-sized within its sample. Its antigen is undetermined. TCRdb re-clonotyped the PCR reads through MiXCR. The sample records 30,000 to 40,000 clones, approximately 30% being singletons. No patient received treatment before thyroid surgery. This sequence originates from a female donor with papillary thyroid cancer or a benign thyroid nodule (not recorded which). Some clones in this sample may be carry-over from other donors' samples. The sample consisted of blood. This chain uses TRBV6-1 with TRBJ2-6; unclear D gene. As DNA, the CDR3 is TGTGCCAGCAGCTCTGCGCCCGCTGGGGCCAACGTCCTGACTTTC. This gives the protein CASSSAPAGANVLTF.